The 16 T cell receptor beta chains below all came from one sample that was sequenced in a study of blood T cell repertoires in COVID-19. TCRdb's copy holds only in-frame clones and misses some; the assay was immunoSEQ multiplex PCR. The sample contains under 150,000 clones, around 88% of which appear only once. The sample taken for sequencing was peripheral blood. These receptors came from a human donor in a cohort sampled during active COVID-19.

This chain connects TRBV5-4 to TRBJ2-7; tentative D call: TRBD2 (5 bases). Trimming left V 9 bases short and J 2 bases short, with 27 bases between. Germline V gives CDR1 SGHNT, CDR2 YYREEE (reference sequence). The CDR3 loop spans 17 amino acids. CDR3 loop: CATRERQGSQSPYEQYF. The CDR3 DNA follows: TGTGCCACCCGGGAACGTCAAGGGTCCCAATCACCCTACGAGCAGTACTTC. Together with reference TRBV5-4 and TRBJ2-7, the CDR3 gives the full variable domain: ETGVTQSPTHLIKTRGQQVTLRCSSQSGHNTVSWYQQALGQGPQFIFQYYREEENGRGNFPPRFSGLQFPNYSSELNVNALELDDSALYLCATRERQGSQSPYEQYFGPGTRLTVT.

This clone was counted only a few times. V is TRBV30 and J is TRBJ1-5; D may be TRBD1 (6 bases). The CDR3 contains 15 residues. V gave up 0 bases and J gave up 0 bases, with 9 bases separating them. Germline assignment: CDR1 GTSNPN and CDR2 SVGIG (reference sequence). CDR3 loop: CAWSVGHHSNQPQHF. CDR3 DNA sequence: TGTGCCTGGAGTGTGGGACACCATAGCAATCAGCCCCAGCATTTT.

V usage is TRBV4-2 and J usage is TRBJ1-5, with TRBD1 as a possible D gene (6 bases). The CDR3 is 16 amino acids. Germline loops: CDR1 LGHNA, CDR2 YNFKEQ. Trimming shortened V by 0 bases and J by 0 bases, and 9 bases separated the two germline ends. DNA for the CDR3: TGTGCCAGCAGCCAAGAACAGGGCGATAGCAATCAGCCCCAGCATTTT. Its translation: CASSQEQGDSNQPQHF.

The chain uses TRBV7-9 and TRBJ1-2; D call uncertain. Looked up from germline, CDR1 is SEHNR and CDR2 is FQNEAQ (reference sequence). The V and J ends lost 5 bases and 6 bases respectively, with 22 bases between them. This CDR3 comprises 16 residues. CDR3 bases: TGTGCCAGCAGCGGACGGGATCCCCTTAAGTGGGATGGCTACACCTTC. Its protein product is CASSGRDPLKWDGYTF. The full variable domain, completed using reference TRBV7-9 and TRBJ1-2, is DTGVSQNPRHKITKRGQNVTFRCDPISEHNRLYWYRQTLGQGPEFLTYFQNEAQLEKSRLLSDRFSAERPKGSFSTLEIQRTEQGDSAMYLCASSGRDPLKWDGYTFGSGTRLTVV.

This clone showed up just a few times. The chain employs TRBV5-1 and TRBJ1-5; 8 bases align to TRBD1. Germline lookup yields CDR1 SGHRS and CDR2 YFSETQ. With 4 bases clipped from V and 2 bases from J, the junction kept 5 bases outside the gene matches. The CDR3 is 15 amino acids. Here the CDR3 reads CASSQTGVGNQPQHF. DNA for the CDR3: TGCGCCAGCAGCCAGACAGGGGTTGGCAATCAGCCCCAGCATTTT.

V gene TRBV7-9 combines with J gene TRBJ1-2; the D gene is possibly TRBD1 (6 bases). The CDR3 contains 15 residues. The ends were cut back, 5 bases at V and 2 bases at J, with 15 bases in the middle. Germline CDR1 and CDR2: SEHNR and FQNEAQ (reference sequence). This CDR3 is CASSPPPGTNYGYTF. The CDR3 nucleotides read TGTGCCAGCAGCCCGCCCCCCGGGACAAACTATGGCTACACCTTC.

V gene TRBV6-5 combines with J gene TRBJ2-7; no definite D call. This CDR3 is 12 amino acids long. V lost 0 bases and J 3 bases, leaving 3 bases between the germline ends. Germline-derived CDR1 and CDR2 are MNHEY and SVGAGI. The CDR3 spells CASSYSYYEQYF. The CDR3 nucleotides are TGTGCCAGCAGTTACTCCTACTACGAGCAGTACTTC.

This clone was observed a single time. The chain joins TRBV30 to TRBJ2-3, with no clear D. Trimming removed 4 bases at V and 3 bases at J, with 5 bases between. The CDR3 contains 11 residues. In germline, CDR1 is GTSNPN, CDR2 SVGIG (reference sequence). For the CDR3, the DNA is TGTGCCTGGACTAAAACAGATACGCAGTATTTT. This codes for CAWTKTDTQYF.

This clone was observed once. The rearrangement uses TRBV30 and TRBJ2-7; 11 bases are a match to TRBD1. This CDR3 is 14 amino acids long. V shed 3 bases, J shed 7 bases, and the junction held 8 bases outside the gene matches. Germline CDR1 GTSNPN, CDR2 SVGIG (reference sequence). CDR3 coding DNA: TGTGCCTGGAGGCGGACAGGGGGCTTTTGGGAGCAGTACTTC. Its protein product is CAWRRTGGFWEQYF.

The chain recombines TRBV10-3 with TRBJ2-7; 9 positions match TRBD1. The CDR3 spans 14 residues. CDR1 is ENHRY and CDR2 is SYGVKD in the germline V gene. J lost 6 bases, V lost 0 bases, and 3 bases had no gene match. The CDR3, as DNA: TGTGCCATCAGTGAGTCGGGACAGGGTTCCGAGCAGTACTTC. Protein product: CAISESGQGSEQYF.

The chain uses TRBV7-2 and TRBJ1-1; 7 bases fit TRBD1. Germline V CDR1 and CDR2: SGHTA, FQGNSA. The ends lost 5 bases at V and 0 bases at J; junction bases unmatched: 9. This CDR3 region has 16 residues. CDR3 region: CASSGLPGQMNTEAFF. The CDR3 coding sequence is TGTGCCAGCAGCGGCCTTCCGGGACAGATGAACACTGAAGCTTTCTTT. Full variable domain (rest looked up from reference TRBV7-2 and TRBJ1-1): GAGVSQSPSNKVTEKGKDVELRCDPISGHTALYWYRQSLGQGLEFLIYFQGNSAPDKSGLPSDRFSAERTGGSVSTLTIQRTQQEDSAVYLCASSGLPGQMNTEAFFGQGTRLTVV.

The J gene is TRBJ1-2, the V gene TRBV29-1; 9 nucleotides align to TRBD1. V shed 5 bases and J 2 bases; nucleotides not matched to a gene: 6. The CDR3 runs 14 residues. CDR1 and CDR2 from the germline V gene are SQVTM and ANQGSEA. For the CDR3, the DNA is TGCAGCGTTAAAGCCGGGACAGGGAACTATGGCTACACCTTC. Protein: CSVKAGTGNYGYTF.

This clone was observed a single time. The gene calls are TRBV7-8 and TRBJ2-7; 7 bases match TRBD1. Germline CDR1 SGHVS, CDR2 FQNEAQ. The CDR3 runs to 17 residues. V trimming: 4 bases; J trimming: 6 bases; junction bases outside the gene matches: 18. The CDR3 DNA sequence: TGTGCCAGCAGCTCCCGTAGACAGGGTCTGATATGGGGCGAGCAGTACTTC. Its protein product is CASSSRRQGLIWGEQYF.

This clone was found a few times. V and J are TRBV5-4 and TRBJ2-5; a possible D gene is TRBD1 (5 bases). Looked up from germline, CDR1 is SGHNT and CDR2 is YYREEE (reference sequence). The CDR3 runs to 15 residues. V was pared by 1 base and J by 2 bases, with 12 bases between. CDR3 DNA sequence: TGTGCCAGCAGCTTGTCCGGACAAGCTCAAGAGACCCAGTACTTC. Translating gives CASSLSGQAQETQYF.

This chain joins TRBV3-1 (or the pseudogene TRBV3-2) and TRBJ2-1, with unresolved D. The CDR3 totals 15 residues. The germline V and J ends were trimmed by 2 bases and 3 bases, with 11 bases remaining between them. The germline V gene has CDR1 LGHDT and CDR2 YNNKEL (reference sequence). The CDR3 DNA reads TGTGCCAGCAGCCAAAGCGTTAGCAGCTACAATGAGCAGTTCTTC. It is translated as CASSQSVSSYNEQFF.

The J gene is TRBJ2-7, the V gene TRBV29-1, with TRBD1 matching 10 bases. The CDR3 spans 12 residues. The V and J ends lost 6 bases and 3 bases, in that order; junction bases with no gene match: 2. The germline V gene encodes CDR1 SQVTM and CDR2 ANQGSEA. The CDR3 loop is CSVGQGLYEQYF. CDR3 coding DNA: TGCAGCGTGGGACAGGGGCTCTACGAGCAGTACTTC.